The 27 T cell receptor beta chains presented below share a single source sample, sequenced in a study of cytomegalovirus exposure and HLA in healthy donors. PCR employed 60 Vbeta and 13 Jbeta primers. Sequenced by immunoSEQ multiplex PCR; TCRdb stores in-frame clones only, minus some. The sample consists of approximately 120,000 clones, around three quarters of them appearing once. What was sequenced was PBMCs. These receptors were obtained from a middle-aged man in good health and CMV-seropositive.

This clone was picked up a small number of times. The chain joins TRBV11-3 to TRBJ2-1; D is unresolved. Trimming pared 0 bases from V and 9 bases from J, leaving 6 bases between. CDR1 is SGHNT, CDR2 YENEEA, per germline. The CDR3 covers 12 residues. In DNA form, the CDR3 reads TGTGCCAGCAGCTTAGACGGAGTTGAGCAGTTCTTC. Translation gives CASSLDGVEQFF.

The chain combines TRBV28 with TRBJ2-7; unclear D gene. Germline CDR1 reads MDHEN; CDR2 reads SYDVKM. Trimming left V 6 bases short and J 2 bases short, with 17 bases between. This CDR3 is built from 15 residues. The CDR3 loop reads CASSVGSPGTYEQYF. The CDR3, as DNA: TGTGCCAGCAGCGTGGGTAGCCCCGGAACCTACGAGCAGTACTTC.

This chain joins TRBV5-1 and TRBJ2-3; 10 bases align to TRBD2. The germline gives CDR1 SGHRS, CDR2 YFSETQ. The CDR3 consists of 18 residues. The trim removed 2 bases at V and 6 bases at J, leaving 15 bases unmatched. In DNA form, the CDR3 reads TGCGCCAGCAGCTTCCCTTACTACAGCGGGGGGGCCGCGGATACGCAGTATTTT. Translated: CASSFPYYSGGAADTQYF.

The CDR3 nucleotides are TGTGCCACCACAGGGCGGACCGGGGAGCTGTTTTTT. It translates to CATTGRTGELFF. The chain joins TRBV5-6 to TRBJ2-2, with D tentatively TRBD1 (6 bases). This CDR3 has 12 residues. V lost 9 bases to trimming and J lost 5 bases, with 11 bases between them. Germline CDR1 SGHDT, CDR2 YYEEEE.

This clone showed up just a few times. V gene TRBV7-3 combines with J gene TRBJ2-1; D gene ambiguous. V lost 4 bases and J lost 3, with 13 bases in between. This CDR3 spans 15 amino acids. From germline, CDR1 is SGHTA and CDR2 FQGTGA. This CDR3 is CASSSDLADYNEQFF. Here the CDR3 DNA reads TGTGCCAGCAGCTCGGATTTAGCCGACTACAATGAGCAGTTCTTC. Looking up the rest from reference TRBV7-3 and TRBJ2-1 gives the full variable domain: GAGVSQTPSNKVTEKGKYVELRCDPISGHTALYWYRQSLGQGPEFLIYFQGTGAADDSGLPNDRFFAVRPEGSVSTLKIQRTERGDSAVYLCASSSDLADYNEQFFGPGTRLTVL.

The chain is built from TRBV10-3 and TRBJ1-5, with D perhaps matching TRBD1 (5 bases). Germline values: CDR1 ENHRY, CDR2 SYGVKD. CDR3 length: 15 amino acids. Trimming stripped 2 bases from V and 7 bases from J, with 15 bases between. CDR3 region: CAISEDGGGSQPQHF. CDR3 nucleotides: TGTGCCATCAGTGAGGACGGCGGGGGTTCCCAGCCCCAGCATTTT.

This clone was counted only a few times. The CDR3 nucleotides are TGTGCCAGCAGTTACGGGAGGGGTAGCAATCAGCCCCAGCATTTT. It encodes CASSYGRGSNQPQHF. The chain combines TRBV6-5 with TRBJ1-5, with TRBD1 as a possible D gene (5 bases). The CDR3 has 15 residues. V was cut by 2 bases and J by 0 bases, with 8 bases left in between. Germline loops: CDR1 MNHEY, CDR2 SVGAGI.

V is TRBV4-2 and J is TRBJ2-5, with D tentatively TRBD2 (7 bases). Germline lookup yields CDR1 LGHNA and CDR2 YNFKEQ. The CDR3 sequence is 18 residues long. V was clipped by 5 bases and J by 0 bases, with 22 bases between them. The chain's CDR3 is CASSIKKQGRGYQETQYF. Written as DNA, the CDR3 is TGTGCCAGCAGCATAAAGAAGCAGGGGCGGGGGTACCAAGAGACCCAGTACTTC.

The chain uses TRBV7-8 and TRBJ2-5; 7 bases line up with TRBD2. Trimming cost V 4 bases and J 7 bases; bases outside gene matches: 12. Germline CDR1 is SGHVS and CDR2 is FQNEAQ. The CDR3 consists of 15 residues. The CDR3: CASSSDLTWGGTQYF. Written as DNA, the CDR3 is TGTGCCAGCAGCTCCGACTTGACCTGGGGGGGGACCCAGTACTTC.

The chain links TRBV5-4 to TRBJ2-3; D is uncertain. The CDR3 consists of 13 residues. Trimming left V 5 bases short and J 0 bases short, with 7 bases between. Germline CDR1 SGHNT, CDR2 YYREEE (reference sequence). CDR3 region: CASRLDSTDTQYF. In DNA form, the CDR3 reads TGTGCCAGCAGGCTAGATAGCACAGATACGCAGTATTTT.

The chain is built from TRBV18 and TRBJ2-4; D perhaps matches TRBD1 (5 bases). The V and J ends lost 3 bases and 2 bases respectively, with 11 bases between them. CDR3 length equals 15 residues. Looked up from germline, CDR1 is KGHSH and CDR2 is LQKENI. The CDR3 DNA reads TGTGCCAGCTCACCGCAGGGCCAAACCAAAAACATTCAGTACTTC. Its translation is CASSPQGQTKNIQYF.

This clone was observed a handful of times. This chain connects TRBV9 to TRBJ1-2; TRBD1 is a possible D gene (5 bases). This CDR3 has 14 residues. The V gene's germline CDR1 is SGDLS and CDR2 YYNGEE. V gave up 4 bases and J gave up 7 bases, with 17 bases separating them. The CDR3 region has the DNA TGTGCCAGCAGCCAAGAAAACCGGGGGGGTGGCTACACCTTC. This gives the protein CASSQENRGGGYTF.

Note on this clone: The sample carries other DNA sequences with the same CDR3. This chain joins TRBV15 and TRBJ2-1, with unresolved D. The CDR3 runs to 12 residues. Germline CDR1 reads LNHNV; CDR2 reads YYDKDF (reference sequence). The V end was cut by 1 base, the J end by 7 bases, with 5 bases between. CDR3 region: CATSRAVNEQFF. As DNA, the CDR3 is TGTGCCACCAGCAGAGCGGTGAATGAGCAGTTCTTC.

This chain joins TRBV7-2 and TRBJ2-3; no clear D gene. The length of the CDR3 is 12 residues. Germline loops: CDR1 SGHTA, CDR2 FQGNSA. Deletions cut 5 bases from V and 2 bases from J, with 5 bases between. DNA of the CDR3: TGTGCCAGCAGCCTTTACACAGATACGCAGTATTTT. Protein: CASSLYTDTQYF.

The genes are TRBV7-6 and TRBJ2-1; 8 nucleotides match TRBD2. After removal of 1 base from V and 6 bases from J, the junction contained 14 bases not matched to a gene. Per germline, CDR1 SGHVS and CDR2 FNYEAQ. The CDR3 extends over 18 amino acids. The CDR3 loop reads CASSLVVWRGDLGNEQFF. CDR3 DNA: TGTGCCAGCAGCTTAGTGGTGTGGCGGGGGGACTTGGGCAATGAGCAGTTCTTC.

The chain links TRBV4-1 to TRBJ2-3, with 8 bases fitting TRBD2. The CDR3 has 15 amino acids. After removal of 7 bases from V and 5 bases from J, the junction contained 11 bases not matched to a gene. Per the germline V gene, CDR1 is MGHRA and CDR2 is YSYEKL. The CDR3, as DNA: TGCGCCAGCATGCCTTACGGGGGGGCCCTAGATACGCAGTATTTT. Translation: CASMPYGGALDTQYF.

The rearrangement joins TRBV5-6 to TRBJ1-2; 8 nucleotides line up with TRBD1. Looked up from germline, CDR1 is SGHDT and CDR2 is YYEEEE. V shed 5 bases and J 10 bases; nucleotides not matched to a gene: 7. The CDR3 has 12 amino acids. The chain's CDR3 is CASSRDRLAYTF. For the CDR3, the DNA is TGTGCCAGCAGTCGGGACAGGCTGGCCTACACCTTC.

V is TRBV2 and J is TRBJ1-6, with a tentative D call TRBD1 (5 bases). The germline V and J ends were trimmed by 1 base and 6 bases, with 13 bases remaining between them. Germline V gives CDR1 SNHLY, CDR2 FYNNEI. This CDR3 region has 16 residues. CDR3: CASSEGRTRVNSPLHF. The CDR3 nucleotides are TGTGCCAGCAGTGAAGGACGGACAAGAGTTAATTCACCCCTCCACTTT.

The V call is TRBV5-1, the J call TRBJ2-1; weak D call: TRBD1 (5 bases). CDR1 is SGHRS, CDR2 YFSETQ, per germline. Trimming removed 6 bases at V and 10 bases at J, with 11 bases between. There are 11 residues in the CDR3. CDR3 nucleotides: TGCGCCAGCATGGGGAACAGGGAGCAGTTCTTC. Encoded protein: CASMGNREQFF. Together with reference TRBV5-1 and TRBJ2-1, the CDR3 gives the full variable domain: KAGVTQTPRYLIKTRGQQVTLSCSPISGHRSVSWYQQTPGQGLQFLFEYFSETQRNKGNFPGRFSGRQFSNSRSEMNVSTLELGDSALYLCASMGNREQFFGPGTRLTVL.

The count of this clone is one. V gene TRBV10-3 combines with J gene TRBJ2-5; TRBD1 agrees at 10 bases. This CDR3 region has 16 residues. The germline V gene has CDR1 ENHRY and CDR2 SYGVKD. The trim removed 3 bases at V and 5 bases at J, leaving 9 bases unmatched. CDR3 nucleotide sequence: TGTGCCATCAGTGAATCCGGGACAGGGGCCGGGGAGACCCAGTACTTC. Its translation is CAISESGTGAGETQYF.

The chain carries TRBV25-1 and TRBJ1-2; TRBD1 agrees at 8 bases. Per germline, CDR1 MGHDK and CDR2 SYGVNS. The ends lost 4 bases at V and 6 bases at J; junction bases unmatched: 10. The CDR3 runs 15 residues. For the CDR3, the DNA is TGTGCCAGCAGTGTTTCCCAGGGGGCCCGCCATGGCTACACCTTC. This codes for CASSVSQGARHGYTF.

This rearrangement joins TRBV7-9 to TRBJ1-2; TRBD1 aligns across 7 bases. CDR1 is SEHNR and CDR2 is FQNEAQ in the germline V gene (reference sequence). With 1 base clipped from V and 4 bases from J, the junction kept 6 bases outside the gene matches. CDR3 size: 15 residues. Here the CDR3 DNA reads TGTGCCAGCAGCTTAGAAGGGGGCGCAGGCTATGGCTACACCTTC. This encodes CASSLEGGAGYGYTF.

This chain connects TRBV25-1 to TRBJ1-4; 10 bases fit TRBD1. The V gene end was trimmed by 8 bases and the J gene end by 8 bases; junction bases not matched to a gene: 5. The CDR3 has 13 residues. Germline V CDR1 and CDR2: MGHDK, SYGVNS. In DNA, the CDR3 is TGTGCCAGCCGAGACAGGGGGCGGGAAAAACTGTTTTTT. Protein: CASRDRGREKLFF.

The chain carries TRBV5-1 and TRBJ2-2, with D maybe TRBD1 (6 bases). The germline gives CDR1 SGHRS, CDR2 YFSETQ. The ends were cut back, 0 bases at V and 8 bases at J, with 14 bases in the middle. This CDR3 has 15 residues. CDR3 sequence: CASSLDLGAGGELFF. The CDR3 DNA sequence: TGCGCCAGCAGCTTGGATTTGGGGGCAGGTGGGGAGCTGTTTTTT.

The rearrangement joins TRBV5-4 to TRBJ1-6, with D unclear. V lost 0 bases, J lost 9 bases, and 10 bases lay in between. Germline assignment: CDR1 SGHNT and CDR2 YYREEE (reference sequence). CDR3 length equals 14 residues. CDR3 loop: CASSLGGMGSPLHF. The CDR3 DNA reads TGTGCCAGCAGCTTGGGAGGGATGGGTTCACCCCTCCACTTT.

V is TRBV4-3 and J is TRBJ2-1; unclear D gene. The ends were cut back, 0 bases at V and 3 bases at J, with 15 bases in the middle. The CDR3 contains 17 residues. The V gene's germline CDR1 is LGHNA and CDR2 YSLEER. The CDR3 region is CASSQDVQWASYNEQFF. CDR3 bases: TGCGCCAGCAGCCAAGATGTCCAGTGGGCCAGCTACAATGAGCAGTTCTTC.

Comment on this clone: The sample contains more than one DNA sequence encoding this CDR3. The chain carries TRBV9 and TRBJ1-6; weak D call: TRBD1 (5 bases). The CDR3 consists of 17 residues. V shed 4 bases and J shed 9 bases, with 23 bases lying between them. Germline V gives CDR1 SGDLS, CDR2 YYNGEE. CDR3 nucleotides: TGTGCCAGCAGCCTGGGGCTGGGCGCAACGTCGAGTTCACCCCTCCACTTT. As protein: CASSLGLGATSSSPLHF.